These 8 T cell receptor beta chains were sequenced from one sample in a study of blood T cell repertoires in COVID-19 (dated by TCRdb to about 2020). The method behind the library was the immunoSEQ multiplex PCR assay. TCRdb limited this immuneACCESS table to in-frame rearrangements with V and J called. A share of clones is missing; checked studies link under half to unresolved V genes, and the rest is unexplained. The sample table contains about 150,000 clones; only one count was recorded for 80% to 90% of them. The ten biggest clones cover over 10% of the sample. Input material: peripheral blood. These receptors came from a man aged 18 to 29 with COVID-19, enrolled during active disease.

The CDR3 region has the DNA TGTGCCAGCAGCTGGGGACTAGCCAATGAGCAGTTCTTC. Its translation is CASSWGLANEQFF. This chain joins TRBV5-6 and TRBJ2-1, with TRBD2 matching over 9 bases. Germline V CDR1 and CDR2: SGHDT, YYEEEE. CDR3 length equals 13 residues. Trimming cost V 3 bases and J 6 bases; bases outside gene matches: 1.

This chain uses TRBV2 with TRBJ2-1; 11 bases match TRBD2. Germline assignment: CDR1 SNHLY and CDR2 FYNNEI. The CDR3 extends over 15 amino acids. Trimming removed 6 bases from V and 2 bases from J; junction bases left unmatched: 3. The CDR3 loop reads CASSELAGAYNEQFF. The CDR3 region has the DNA TGTGCCAGCAGCGAACTAGCGGGGGCCTACAATGAGCAGTTCTTC.

The V gene is TRBV3-1 (or the pseudogene TRBV3-2), the J gene TRBJ1-6; 9 bases agree with TRBD1. V lost 0 bases to trimming and J lost 7 bases; unmatched junction nucleotides: 7. Per the germline V gene, CDR1 is LGHDT and CDR2 is YNNKEL (reference sequence). This CDR3 is built from 17 residues. CDR3 amino acids: CASSQDLQGARNSPLHF. DNA of the CDR3: TGTGCCAGCAGCCAAGACTTACAGGGGGCTCGGAATTCACCCCTCCACTTT.

V is TRBV12-5 and J is TRBJ1-2; possibly TRBD1 for D (5 bases). The germline gives CDR1 LGHNT, CDR2 FRNRAP. Trimming removed 3 bases from V and 3 bases from J, with 14 bases in between. This CDR3 contains 15 residues. The CDR3 sequence: CASGFRDSEDYGYTF. Written as DNA, the CDR3 is TGTGCTAGTGGTTTTAGGGACTCGGAGGACTATGGCTACACCTTC.

V gene TRBV4-3 combines with J gene TRBJ2-7; 7 bases fit TRBD1. This CDR3 contains 15 residues. The V gene end was trimmed by 0 bases and the J gene end by 1 base; junction bases not matched to a gene: 3. Germline loops: CDR1 LGHNA, CDR2 YSLEER. The CDR3 loop reads CASSQEGGRSYEQYF. The CDR3 coding sequence is TGCGCCAGCAGCCAAGAAGGGGGCAGATCCTACGAGCAGTACTTC.

This clone was found a few times. This rearrangement joins TRBV25-1 to TRBJ2-3; weak D call: TRBD1 (6 bases). Germline V lookup: CDR1 MGHDK, CDR2 SYGVNS. CDR3 length: 13 residues. Trimming removed 5 bases from V and 3 bases from J, with 9 bases in between. CDR3 residues: CASSTQGTDTQYF. The CDR3, as DNA: TGTGCCAGCAGTACACAGGGAACAGATACGCAGTATTTT. The variable domain in full, completed from reference TRBV25-1 and TRBJ2-3, reads EADIYQTPRYLVIGTGKKITLECSQTMGHDKMYWYQQDPGMELHLIHYSYGVNSTEKGDLSSESTVSRIRTEHFPLTLESARPSHTSQYLCASSTQGTDTQYFGPGTRLTVL.

The chain couples TRBV5-6 to TRBJ2-1; D not resolved. The germline gives CDR1 SGHDT, CDR2 YYEEEE. The length of the CDR3 is 12 residues. The V gene lost 2 bases and the J gene lost 7 bases, with 7 bases spanning the gap. The CDR3 sequence: CASSFSRNEQFF. The CDR3 region has the DNA TGTGCCAGCAGCTTCTCCCGGAATGAGCAGTTCTTC.

This chain uses TRBV7-2 with TRBJ2-7; the match to TRBD1 covers 9 bases. CDR1 and CDR2 from the germline V gene are SGHTA and FQGNSA. J gave up 1 base and V 8 bases, and 6 bases lay outside the gene matches. The CDR3 runs 14 residues. The CDR3 loop is CASAIGTGSYEQYF. The CDR3 DNA reads TGTGCCAGCGCGATCGGGACAGGGTCCTACGAGCAGTACTTC.